This TCR beta chain was retrieved from a study of T cell responses to AZD1222 COVID-19 vaccine. Study results and caveats: Spike-specific TCR breadth and depth rose after two AZD1222 doses. Repertoires in all cases were sampled only once the peak T cell response had passed. Researchers report vaccine-associated CD4 TCRs spanning spike, with dominance at 160-218 and 743-854. Unmutated variant regions reportedly attract nearly half of all spike-specific TCRs.

About this clone: What it recognizes is unknown.

The J segment lost 4 bases and the V segment lost 4 bases, leaving 7 bases of the junction unmatched. This CDR3 is built from 14 residues. Germline V gives CDR1 SGHRS, CDR2 YFSETQ. Some clones are missing from TCRdb's copy, which holds only in-frame ones; the method was immunoSEQ multiplex PCR. The sample consists of approximately 140,000 clones, more than 85% of them appearing once. Sequenced material: peripheral blood, taken on day 0 of MenACWY control vaccination. The receptor was derived from an adult in good health. The chain is built from TRBV5-1 and TRBJ1-1; 7 nucleotides agree with TRBD1. CDR3 DNA sequence: TGCGCCAGCAGCCCTCGACAGGGCCCCACTGAAGCTTTCTTT. Encoded protein: CASSPRQGPTEAFF. Together with reference TRBV5-1 and TRBJ1-1, the CDR3 gives the full variable domain: KAGVTQTPRYLIKTRGQQVTLSCSPISGHRSVSWYQQTPGQGLQFLFEYFSETQRNKGNFPGRFSGRQFSNSRSEMNVSTLELGDSALYLCASSPRQGPTEAFFGQGTRLTVV.